This T cell receptor beta chain was found in a study of shared clonotypes between healthy human individuals. Whole-study findings and limits: Compared with clonotypes that all four donors shared, non-shared clonotypes had lower generation probabilities.

As concerns this clone: Its target is unknown. Other DNA sequences in this specimen translate into the identical CDR3.

Libraries were prepared by immunoSEQ multiplex PCR; TCRdb keeps only in-frame clonotypes and omits some of them. The sample records approximately 2,000,000 clones, 85% to 95% being singletons. Naive CD8 isolation took CD45RO-negative cells positively selected for CCR7 and excluded terminally differentiated effector memory CD45RA+ cells. Sequencing used naive CD8+ T cells from PBMCs. This TCR was recovered from a man aged 18 to 30 in good health. Some clones in this sample may be carry-over from other donors' samples.

The CDR3 nucleotides are TGTGCCAGCAGCGCTACAGGGGGCATTTACGAGCAGTACTTC. It codes for CASSATGGIYEQYF. This chain joins TRBV9 and TRBJ2-7, with 9 bases that match TRBD1. Germline V CDR1 and CDR2: SGDLS, YYNGEE. With V trimmed by 3 bases and J by 4 bases, 5 bases remained unmatched. This CDR3 comprises 14 residues. The full variable domain, with the rest looked up from reference TRBV9 and TRBJ2-7, is DSGVTQTPKHLITATGQRVTLRCSPRSGDLSVYWYQQSLDQGLQFLIQYYNGEERAKGNILERFSAQQFPDLHSELNLSSLELGDSALYFCASSATGGIYEQYFGPGTRLTVT.